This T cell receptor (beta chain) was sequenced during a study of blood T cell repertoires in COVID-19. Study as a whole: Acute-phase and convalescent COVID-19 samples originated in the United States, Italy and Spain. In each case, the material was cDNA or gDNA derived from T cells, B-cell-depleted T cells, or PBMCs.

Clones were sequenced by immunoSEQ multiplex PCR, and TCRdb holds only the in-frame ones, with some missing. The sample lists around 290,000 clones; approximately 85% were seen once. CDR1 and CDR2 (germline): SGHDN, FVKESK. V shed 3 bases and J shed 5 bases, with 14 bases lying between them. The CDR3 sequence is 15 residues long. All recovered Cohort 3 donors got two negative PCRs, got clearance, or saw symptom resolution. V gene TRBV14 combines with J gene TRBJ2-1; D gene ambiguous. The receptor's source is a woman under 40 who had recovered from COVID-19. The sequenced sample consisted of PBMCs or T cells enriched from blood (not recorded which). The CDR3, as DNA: TGTGCCAGCAGCCATGATTTAGGTAGCCACAATGAGCAGTTCTTC. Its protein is CASSHDLGSHNEQFF.